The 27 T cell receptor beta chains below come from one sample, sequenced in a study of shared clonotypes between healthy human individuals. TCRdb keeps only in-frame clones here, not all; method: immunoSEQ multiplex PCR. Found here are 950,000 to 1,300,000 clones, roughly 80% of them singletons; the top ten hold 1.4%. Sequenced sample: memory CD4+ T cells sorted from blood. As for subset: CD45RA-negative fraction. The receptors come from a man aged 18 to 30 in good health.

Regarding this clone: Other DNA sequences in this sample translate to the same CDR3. CDR3 sequence (DNA): TGCGCCAGCAGCCCCGGGCAGGGGGGAGATACGCAGTATTTT. Translated: CASSPGQGGDTQYF. The chain couples TRBV5-1 to TRBJ2-3, with D possibly matching TRBD1 (7 bases). The CDR3 loop spans 14 amino acids. V was trimmed by 4 bases and J by 5 bases, leaving 14 bases between them. Per germline, CDR1 SGHRS and CDR2 YFSETQ.

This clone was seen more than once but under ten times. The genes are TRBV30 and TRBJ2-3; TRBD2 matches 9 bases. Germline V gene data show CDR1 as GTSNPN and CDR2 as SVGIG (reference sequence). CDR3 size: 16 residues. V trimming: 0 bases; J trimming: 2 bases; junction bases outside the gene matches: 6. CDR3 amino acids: CAWSVWSGGLTDTQYF. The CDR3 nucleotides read TGTGCCTGGAGTGTGTGGAGCGGGGGGCTCACAGATACGCAGTATTTT. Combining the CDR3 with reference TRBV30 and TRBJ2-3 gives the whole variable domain SQTIHQWPATLVQPVGSPLSLECTVEGTSNPNLYWYRQAAGRGLQLLFYSVGIGQISSEVPQNLSASRPQDRQFILSSKKLLLSDSGFYLCAWSVWSGGLTDTQYFGPGTRLTVL.

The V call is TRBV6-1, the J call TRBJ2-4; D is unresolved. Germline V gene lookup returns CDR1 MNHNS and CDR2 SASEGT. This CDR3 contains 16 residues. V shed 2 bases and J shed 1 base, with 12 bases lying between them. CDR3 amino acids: CASSELGRQAKNIQYF. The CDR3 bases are TGTGCCAGCAGTGAACTGGGCCGCCAGGCCAAAAACATTCAGTACTTC.

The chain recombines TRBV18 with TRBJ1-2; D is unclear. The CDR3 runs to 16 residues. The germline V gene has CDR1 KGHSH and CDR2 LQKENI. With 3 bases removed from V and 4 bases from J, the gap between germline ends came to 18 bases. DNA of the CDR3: TGTGCCAGCTCACCCCTGGGAGGGATGGACGGCTATGGCTACACCTTC. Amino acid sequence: CASSPLGGMDGYGYTF.

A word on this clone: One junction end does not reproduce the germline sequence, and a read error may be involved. The CDR3, as DNA: TGTGCTAGCAGCCCGAACAGGGAAAAGGAGCAGTTCTTC. It specifies CASSPNREKEQFF. This sequence joins TRBV7-7 and TRBJ2-1; TRBD1 is a possible D gene (6 bases). The CDR3 contains 13 residues. Germline V gene sequence: CDR1 SSHAT, CDR2 FNYEAQ (reference sequence).

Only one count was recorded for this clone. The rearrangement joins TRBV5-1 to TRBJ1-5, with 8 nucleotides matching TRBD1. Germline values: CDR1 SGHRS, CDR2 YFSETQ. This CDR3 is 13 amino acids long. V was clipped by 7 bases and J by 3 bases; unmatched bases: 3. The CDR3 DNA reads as TGCGCCAGCGGACAGGGCCCCAATCAGCCCCAGCATTTT. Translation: CASGQGPNQPQHF.

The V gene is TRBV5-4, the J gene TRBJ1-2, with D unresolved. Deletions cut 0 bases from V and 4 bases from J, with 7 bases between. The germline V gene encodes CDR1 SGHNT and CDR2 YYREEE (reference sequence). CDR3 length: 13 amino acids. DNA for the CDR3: TGTGCCAGCAGCTTGGTCGCCTTCTATGGCTACACCTTC. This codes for CASSLVAFYGYTF.

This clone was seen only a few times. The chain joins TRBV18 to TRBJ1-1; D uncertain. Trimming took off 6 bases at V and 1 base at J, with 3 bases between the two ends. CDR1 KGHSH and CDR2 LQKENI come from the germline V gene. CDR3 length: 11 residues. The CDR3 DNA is TGTGCCAGCTCTGGGAACACTGAAGCTTTCTTT. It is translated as CASSGNTEAFF.

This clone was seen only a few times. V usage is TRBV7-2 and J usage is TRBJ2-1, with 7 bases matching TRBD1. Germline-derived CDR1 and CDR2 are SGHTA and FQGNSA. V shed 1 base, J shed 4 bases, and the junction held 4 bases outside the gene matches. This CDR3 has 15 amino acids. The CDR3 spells CASSLVGTAYNEQFF. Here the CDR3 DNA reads TGTGCCAGCAGCTTAGTCGGGACAGCTTACAATGAGCAGTTCTTC.

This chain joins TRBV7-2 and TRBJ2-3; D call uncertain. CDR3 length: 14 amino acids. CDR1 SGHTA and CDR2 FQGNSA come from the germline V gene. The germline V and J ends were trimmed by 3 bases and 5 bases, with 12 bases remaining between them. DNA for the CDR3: TGTGCCAGCAGCTTCGAGCGCTCTGGAGATACGCAGTATTTT. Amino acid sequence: CASSFERSGDTQYF.

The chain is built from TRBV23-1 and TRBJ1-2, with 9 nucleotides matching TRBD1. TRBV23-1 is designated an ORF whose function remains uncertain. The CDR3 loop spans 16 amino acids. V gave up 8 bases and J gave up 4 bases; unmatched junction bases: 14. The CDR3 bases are TGCGCCAGCGCCCACAGGGGGCGCGGTTCTGGCTATGGCTACACCTTC. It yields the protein CASAHRGRGSGYGYTF.

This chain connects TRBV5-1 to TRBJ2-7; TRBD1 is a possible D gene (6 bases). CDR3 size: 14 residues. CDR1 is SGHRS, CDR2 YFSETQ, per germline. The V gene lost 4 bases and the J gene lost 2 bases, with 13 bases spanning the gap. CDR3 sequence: CASSRGTDTYEQYF. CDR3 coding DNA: TGCGCCAGCAGCAGGGGGACGGATACCTACGAGCAGTACTTC.

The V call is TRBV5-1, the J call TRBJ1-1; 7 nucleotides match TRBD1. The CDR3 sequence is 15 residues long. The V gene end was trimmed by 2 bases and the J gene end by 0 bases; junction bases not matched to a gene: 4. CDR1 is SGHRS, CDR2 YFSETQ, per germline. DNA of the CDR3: TGCGCCAGCAGCTTAAGGGACAGTTTGAACACTGAAGCTTTCTTT. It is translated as CASSLRDSLNTEAFF.

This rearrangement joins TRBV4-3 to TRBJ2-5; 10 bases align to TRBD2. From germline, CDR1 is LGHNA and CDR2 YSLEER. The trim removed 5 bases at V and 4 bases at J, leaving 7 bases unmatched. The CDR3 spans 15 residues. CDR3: CASSYSGRGAETQYF. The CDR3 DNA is TGCGCCAGCAGCTACAGCGGGAGGGGGGCAGAGACCCAGTACTTC.

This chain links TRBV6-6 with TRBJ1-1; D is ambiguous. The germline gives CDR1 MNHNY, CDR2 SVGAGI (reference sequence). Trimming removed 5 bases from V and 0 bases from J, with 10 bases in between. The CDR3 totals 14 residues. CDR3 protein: CASSRPNMNTEAFF. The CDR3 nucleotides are TGTGCCAGCAGTCGACCTAATATGAACACTGAAGCTTTCTTT.

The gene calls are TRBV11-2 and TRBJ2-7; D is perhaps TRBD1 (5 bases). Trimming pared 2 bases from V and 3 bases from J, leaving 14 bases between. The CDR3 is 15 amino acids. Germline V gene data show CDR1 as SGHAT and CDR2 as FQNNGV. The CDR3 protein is CASSLRRQTNYEQYF. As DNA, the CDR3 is TGTGCCAGCAGCTTAAGGAGACAGACAAACTACGAGCAGTACTTC. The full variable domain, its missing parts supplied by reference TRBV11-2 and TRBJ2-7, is EAGVAQSPRYKIIEKRQSVAFWCNPISGHATLYWYQQILGQGPKLLIQFQNNGVVDDSQLPKDRFSAERLKGVDSTLKIQPAKLEDSAVYLCASSLRRQTNYEQYFGPGTRLTVT.

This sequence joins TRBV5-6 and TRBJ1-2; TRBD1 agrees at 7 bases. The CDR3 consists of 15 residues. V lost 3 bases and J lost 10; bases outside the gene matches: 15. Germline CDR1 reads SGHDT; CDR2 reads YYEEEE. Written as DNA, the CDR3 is TGTGCCAGCAGCTCACCAGGGGGGAGGGGAAGAGTCTACACCTTC. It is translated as CASSSPGGRGRVYTF.

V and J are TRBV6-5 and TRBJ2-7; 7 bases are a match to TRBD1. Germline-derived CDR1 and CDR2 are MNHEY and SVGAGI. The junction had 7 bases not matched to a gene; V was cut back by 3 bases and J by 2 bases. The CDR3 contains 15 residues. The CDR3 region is CASSYLRQGPYEQYF. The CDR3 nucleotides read TGTGCCAGCAGTTATCTGAGACAGGGCCCCTACGAGCAGTACTTC.

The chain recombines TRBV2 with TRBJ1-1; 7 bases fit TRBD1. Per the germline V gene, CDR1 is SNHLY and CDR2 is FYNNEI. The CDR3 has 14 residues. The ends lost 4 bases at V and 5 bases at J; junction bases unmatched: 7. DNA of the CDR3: TGTGCCAGCAGTGTCCAGGGGGTGGGGACTGAAGCTTTCTTT. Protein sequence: CASSVQGVGTEAFF.

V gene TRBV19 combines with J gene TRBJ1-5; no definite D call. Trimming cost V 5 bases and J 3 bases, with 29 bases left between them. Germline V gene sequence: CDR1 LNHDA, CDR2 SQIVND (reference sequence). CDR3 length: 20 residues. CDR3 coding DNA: TGTGCCAGTAGTCTCACACCCCTCATGGCAGCAACTACCTCCAATCAGCCCCAGCATTTT. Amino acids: CASSLTPLMAATTSNQPQHF.

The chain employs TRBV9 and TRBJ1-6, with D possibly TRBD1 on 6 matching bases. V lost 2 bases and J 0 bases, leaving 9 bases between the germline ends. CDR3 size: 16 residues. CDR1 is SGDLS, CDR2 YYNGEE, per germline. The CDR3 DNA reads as TGTGCCAGCAGCGTGGGGGCGCCCTCCTATAATTCACCCCTCCACTTT. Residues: CASSVGAPSYNSPLHF. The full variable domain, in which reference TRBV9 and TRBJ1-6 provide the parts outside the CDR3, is DSGVTQTPKHLITATGQRVTLRCSPRSGDLSVYWYQQSLDQGLQFLIQYYNGEERAKGNILERFSAQQFPDLHSELNLSSLELGDSALYFCASSVGAPSYNSPLHFGNGTRLTVT.

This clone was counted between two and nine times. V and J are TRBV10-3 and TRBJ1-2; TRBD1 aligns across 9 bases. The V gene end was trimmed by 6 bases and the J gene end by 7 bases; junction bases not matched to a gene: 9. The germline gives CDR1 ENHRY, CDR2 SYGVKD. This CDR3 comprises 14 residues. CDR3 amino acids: CAISWDREFSGYTF. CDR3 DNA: TGTGCCATCAGCTGGGACAGGGAGTTCTCTGGCTACACCTTC.

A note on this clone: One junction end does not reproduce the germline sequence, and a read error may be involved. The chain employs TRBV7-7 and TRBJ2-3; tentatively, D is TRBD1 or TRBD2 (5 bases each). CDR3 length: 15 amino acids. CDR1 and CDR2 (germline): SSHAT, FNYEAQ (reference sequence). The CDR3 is CASSFGGSSTDTQYF. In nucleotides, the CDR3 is TGTGCTAGCAGCTTTGGGGGATCTAGCACAGATACGCAGTATTTT.

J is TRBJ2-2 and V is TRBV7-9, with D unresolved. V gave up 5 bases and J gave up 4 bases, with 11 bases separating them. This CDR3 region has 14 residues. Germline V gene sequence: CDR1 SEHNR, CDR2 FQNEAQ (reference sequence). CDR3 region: CASSLDMITGELFF. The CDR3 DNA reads TGTGCCAGCAGCCTCGACATGATCACCGGGGAGCTGTTTTTT.

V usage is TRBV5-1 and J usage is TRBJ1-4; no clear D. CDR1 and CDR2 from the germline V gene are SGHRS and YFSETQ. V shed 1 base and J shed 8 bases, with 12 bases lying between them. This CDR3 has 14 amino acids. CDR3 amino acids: CASSLRIGQEKLFF. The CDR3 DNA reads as TGCGCCAGCAGCTTGAGGATCGGCCAAGAAAAACTGTTTTTT. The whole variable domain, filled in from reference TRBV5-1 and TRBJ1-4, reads KAGVTQTPRYLIKTRGQQVTLSCSPISGHRSVSWYQQTPGQGLQFLFEYFSETQRNKGNFPGRFSGRQFSNSRSEMNVSTLELGDSALYLCASSLRIGQEKLFFGSGTQLSVL.

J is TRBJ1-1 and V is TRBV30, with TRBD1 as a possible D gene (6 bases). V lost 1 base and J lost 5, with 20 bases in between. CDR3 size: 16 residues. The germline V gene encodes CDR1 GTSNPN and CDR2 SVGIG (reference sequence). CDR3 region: CAWSAEIQGRRTEAFF. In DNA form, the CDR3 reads TGTGCCTGGAGTGCCGAAATCCAGGGGCGCCGGACTGAAGCTTTCTTT.

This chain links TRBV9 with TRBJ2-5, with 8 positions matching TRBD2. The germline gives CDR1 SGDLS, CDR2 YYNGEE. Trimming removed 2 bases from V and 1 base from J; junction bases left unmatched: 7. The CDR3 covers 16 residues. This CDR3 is CASSVGSGRPQETQYF. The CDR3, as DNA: TGTGCCAGCAGCGTCGGGAGCGGGAGACCCCAAGAGACCCAGTACTTC.